This T cell receptor (beta chain) was observed in a study of regulatory T cells. The study's findings and limits: In CD3G-deficient patients, conventional CD4+ T cells were enriched for hydrophobic CDR3 residues at positions 6 and 7. Regulatory T cells showed the strongest V-J pair restriction and V/J gene skewing among patient repertoires.

Every patient with CD3G deficiency had evidence of autoimmunity. Patients aged 2 to 39 years had fewer naive and more memory CD4+ and CD8+ T cells. CD4+ T cells were divided by sorting: CD25-high CD127-low Tregs, CD25-low CD127-high conventional cells. With regard to this clone: Its antigen is still unknown.

The PCR used 52 TRBV and 13 TRBJ primers. Generated by immunoSEQ multiplex PCR, the TCRdb table keeps only in-frame clones and is missing some. The sample has tens of thousands of clones; nearly 90% are singletons. J lost 3 bases, V lost 6 bases, and 2 bases had no gene match. CDR1 and CDR2 (germline): MNHNS, SASEGT. The CDR3 is 12 amino acids. V and J are TRBV6-1 and TRBJ2-7; 7 bases map to TRBD2. The receptor was isolated from a child aged 5 to 17 with CD3G deficiency. Sequenced input: conventional CD4+ T cells sorted from blood. The CDR3 reads CASSGRNYEQYF. The CDR3 region has the DNA TGTGCCAGCAGCGGGAGGAACTACGAGCAGTACTTC.